The present T cell receptor (beta chain) was sequenced within a study of identical twins. Findings and caveats of the study: Cord blood's abundant beta clonotypes had fewer insertions, unlike memory repertoires. Weaker excess sharing between twins was seen in beta out-of-frame sequences.

cDNA carried unique molecular identifiers, and a universal primer site was added by template switching. TCRdb itself ran the 5' RACE reads through MiXCR, one entry per CDR3 protein. The sample carries fewer than 550,000 distinct CDR3 sequences, roughly 13% recorded once. With V trimmed by 6 bases and J by 5 bases, 11 bases remained unmatched. Germline lookup yields CDR1 SQVTM and CDR2 ANQGSEA. The CDR3 runs 14 residues. This clonotype was detected many times. Its matching antigen is unknown. Among all donors, each was a healthy Caucasian. These data were likewise used in another study, on yellow fever vaccine responses in identical twins.

This TCR was recovered from a woman aged 18 to 35 in good health. This rearrangement joins TRBV29-1 to TRBJ2-7; 9 bases fit TRBD1. Sequenced sample: CD4+ T cells sorted from blood. The CDR3 spells CSVLPGTGIHEQYF. The CDR3, as DNA: TGCAGCGTCTTACCCGGGACAGGGATCCACGAGCAGTACTTC.